The clone carrying this T cell receptor beta chain was observed a handful of times. This sample stems from a study of T-cell memory formation after mild COVID-19. MiXCR was run by TCRdb on the 5' RACE reads, yielding one entry per CDR3 protein. The sample lists under 350,000 distinct CDR3 sequences; roughly 15% were seen once. The sequenced sample was PBMCs or a T cell subset sorted from them (not recorded which). The sequence was obtained from a man between 18 and 29 years old who had mild COVID-19 (a few samples of this study predate the infection). Cell type and time point are not known.

In nucleotides, the CDR3 is TGCAGGGCCTCTGGGACTAGCGGCACAGATACGCAGTATTTT. Translated, it gives CRASGTSGTDTQYF. The chain has TRBV20-1 and TRBJ2-3; TRBD2 matches at 10 bases. The germline gives CDR1 DFQATT, CDR2 SNEGSKA (reference sequence). The CDR3 extends over 14 amino acids.